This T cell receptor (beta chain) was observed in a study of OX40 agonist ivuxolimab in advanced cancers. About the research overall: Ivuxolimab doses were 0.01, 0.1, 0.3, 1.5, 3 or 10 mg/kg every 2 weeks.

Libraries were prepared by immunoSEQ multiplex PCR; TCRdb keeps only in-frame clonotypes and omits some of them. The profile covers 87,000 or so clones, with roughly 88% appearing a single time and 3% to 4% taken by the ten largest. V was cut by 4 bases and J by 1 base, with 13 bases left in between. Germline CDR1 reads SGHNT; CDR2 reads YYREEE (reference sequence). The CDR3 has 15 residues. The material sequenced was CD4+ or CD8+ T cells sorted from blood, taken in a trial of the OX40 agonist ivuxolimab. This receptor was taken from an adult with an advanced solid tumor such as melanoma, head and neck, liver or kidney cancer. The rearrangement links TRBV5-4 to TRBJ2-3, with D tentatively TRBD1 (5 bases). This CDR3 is CASSALPTGTDTQYF. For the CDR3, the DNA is TGTGCCAGCAGCGCCTTACCGACAGGCACAGATACGCAGTATTTT.